This passage covers 15 T cell receptor beta chains from one sample sequenced in a study of blood T cell repertoires in COVID-19. Profiled with immunoSEQ multiplex PCR; TCRdb holds only in-frame clones, not every one. This table holds about 330,000 clones, 80% to 90% found once. Sequencing was done on a sample of peripheral blood. The receptors were sampled from a man aged 30 to 39 with COVID-19, enrolled during active disease.

The V and J genes are TRBV6-2 or TRBV6-3 and TRBJ2-7; 10 positions agree with TRBD2. V lost 6 bases to trimming and J lost 6 bases; unmatched junction nucleotides: 11. This CDR3 contains 15 residues. In germline, CDR1 is MNHEY, CDR2 SVGEGT. The CDR3 DNA sequence: TGTGCCAGCAGCCGGACCGGGACTAGCGTTCTCGAGCAGTACTTC. This encodes CASSRTGTSVLEQYF.

V usage is TRBV24-1 and J usage is TRBJ1-2; the match to TRBD1 covers 8 bases. Germline trimming cut 9 bases from V and 3 bases from J; bases unmatched to any gene: 26. The CDR3 is 20 residues long. CDR1 is KGHDR, CDR2 SFDVKD, per germline. The CDR3: CATFTPSRRDRWAGDYGYTF. The CDR3 coding sequence is TGTGCCACCTTCACACCATCGAGACGGGACAGGTGGGCAGGGGACTATGGCTACACCTTC.

V usage is TRBV18 and J usage is TRBJ2-5; 7 bases fit TRBD2. V dropped 5 bases and J dropped 3; count of bases not matched to a gene: 9. The CDR3 extends over 15 amino acids. From germline, CDR1 is KGHSH and CDR2 LQKENI. CDR3 loop: CASSGLVDPKETQYF. In nucleotides, the CDR3 is TGTGCCAGCTCAGGACTAGTTGATCCGAAAGAGACCCAGTACTTC.

The rearrangement joins TRBV5-1 to TRBJ2-5, with TRBD2 matching over 12 bases. This CDR3 has 16 amino acids. The germline gives CDR1 SGHRS, CDR2 YFSETQ. Losses at the gene ends were 4 bases for V and 5 bases for J; bases not matched to a gene: 9. CDR3 loop: CASSPSSGRAGETQYF. CDR3 coding DNA: TGCGCCAGCAGCCCATCTAGCGGGAGGGCCGGGGAGACCCAGTACTTC.

Details on this clone: Different DNA sequences within this sample yield the same CDR3. V usage is TRBV28 and J usage is TRBJ2-1; D perhaps matches TRBD1 (5 bases). CDR3 length: 15 amino acids. The germline V gene encodes CDR1 MDHEN and CDR2 SYDVKM. Between the trimmed V and J ends, which lost 2 bases and 0 bases, there was a span of 8 bases. The CDR3 DNA sequence: TGTGCCAGCAGTTTACCAGACAGCTCCTACAATGAGCAGTTCTTC. The encoded protein is CASSLPDSSYNEQFF.

This chain connects TRBV7-9 to TRBJ1-6; TRBD1 agrees at 10 bases. CDR1 and CDR2 from the germline V gene are SEHNR and FQNEAQ (reference sequence). With 5 bases clipped from V and 2 bases from J, the junction kept 6 bases outside the gene matches. This CDR3 has 17 amino acids. The CDR3 region is CASSERQGATYNSPLHF. The CDR3 DNA follows: TGTGCCAGCAGCGAGAGACAGGGGGCCACCTATAATTCACCCCTCCACTTT.

This clone was detected only a few times. The V call is TRBV19, the J call TRBJ1-2; 7 nucleotides match TRBD1. The CDR3 has 17 amino acids. V lost 4 bases to trimming and J lost 5 bases; unmatched junction nucleotides: 16. From germline, CDR1 is LNHDA and CDR2 SQIVND (reference sequence). The CDR3 spells CASSNDRDGTGKYGYTF. The CDR3 DNA is TGTGCCAGTAGTAACGACAGGGACGGTACCGGCAAATATGGCTACACCTTC.

The V gene is TRBV19, the J gene TRBJ1-2; possibly TRBD1 for D (5 bases). CDR1 and CDR2 from the germline V gene are LNHDA and SQIVND (reference sequence). Trimming took 3 bases from V and 2 from J, leaving 10 bases between them. This CDR3 contains 14 residues. CDR3 residues: CASSIVQANYGYTF. In DNA form, the CDR3 reads TGTGCCAGTAGTATTGTACAGGCCAACTATGGCTACACCTTC.

V and J are TRBV28 and TRBJ2-3; no clear D. This CDR3 region has 14 residues. CDR1 is MDHEN and CDR2 is SYDVKM in the germline V gene. The V gene lost 2 bases and the J gene lost 0 bases, with 6 bases spanning the gap. CDR3 DNA: TGTGCCAGCAGTTTAGGGCAGAGCACAGATACGCAGTATTTT. Its translation: CASSLGQSTDTQYF.

The sample holds a few counts of this clone. The J gene is TRBJ2-1, the V gene TRBV19, with 7 bases identical to TRBD2. CDR1 is LNHDA, CDR2 SQIVND, per germline (reference sequence). This CDR3 region has 14 residues. V was clipped by 5 bases and J by 3 bases; unmatched bases: 4. CDR3 in amino acids: CASSSLAYYNEQFF. The CDR3 DNA follows: TGTGCCAGTAGTTCACTAGCGTACTACAATGAGCAGTTCTTC.

The genes are TRBV5-6 and TRBJ1-2; possibly TRBD1 for D (5 bases). V gave up 4 bases and J gave up 2 bases, with 15 bases separating them. The V gene's germline CDR1 is SGHDT and CDR2 YYEEEE. The CDR3 consists of 15 residues. The CDR3 loop reads CASSPDSGPNYGYTF. The CDR3 DNA follows: TGTGCCAGCAGCCCTGACAGTGGGCCCAACTATGGCTACACCTTC.

Here the CDR3 DNA reads TGTGCCAGCAGCCAAGAATTAACTAGCGGGAGGAGGCGGGTATACAATGAGCAGTTCTTC. This sequence encodes CASSQELTSGRRRVYNEQFF. V gene TRBV3-1 (or the pseudogene TRBV3-2) combines with J gene TRBJ2-1; 12 bases line up with TRBD2. The trim removed 0 bases at V and 4 bases at J, leaving 13 bases unmatched. Germline V gene data show CDR1 as LGHDT and CDR2 as YNNKEL (reference sequence). This CDR3 has 20 residues.

This rearrangement joins TRBV9 to TRBJ1-1; D is uncertain. Germline V CDR1 and CDR2: SGDLS, YYNGEE. The CDR3 extends over 15 amino acids. V was clipped by 7 bases and J by 4 bases, with 20 bases between them. The CDR3 DNA sequence: TGTGCCAGCGCCCTGGCCCCAGGCGCCGCCACTGAAGCTTTCTTT. Translation: CASALAPGAATEAFF.

This clone showed up just a few times. This chain links TRBV6-5 with TRBJ1-5, with TRBD1 as a possible D gene (6 bases). V dropped 2 bases and J dropped 7 bases, with 12 bases sitting between them. Per germline, CDR1 MNHEY and CDR2 SVGAGI. This CDR3 is built from 14 residues. CDR3 residues: CASSYMGAEQPQHF. The CDR3 nucleotides are TGTGCCAGCAGTTACATGGGGGCCGAACAGCCCCAGCATTTT.

This sequence joins TRBV9 and TRBJ1-6; a weak D match, TRBD1 (6 bases). Trimming removed 3 bases from V and 0 bases from J, with 7 bases in between. This CDR3 contains 15 residues. Germline V CDR1 and CDR2: SGDLS, YYNGEE. The CDR3 bases are TGTGCCAGCAGCGCGGACAGCTCCTATAATTCACCCCTCCACTTT. Encoded protein: CASSADSSYNSPLHF.